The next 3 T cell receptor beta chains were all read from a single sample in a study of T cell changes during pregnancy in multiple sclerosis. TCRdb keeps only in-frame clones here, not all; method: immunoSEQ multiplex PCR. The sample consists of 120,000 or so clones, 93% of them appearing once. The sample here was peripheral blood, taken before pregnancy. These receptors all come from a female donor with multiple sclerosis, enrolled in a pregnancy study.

In DNA, the CDR3 is TGTGCCAGCAGCGTGTTTCAGGGCACAGATACGCAGTATTTT. It specifies CASSVFQGTDTQYF. The chain combines TRBV7-8 with TRBJ2-3; D unresolved. The CDR3 spans 14 residues. Per germline, CDR1 SGHVS and CDR2 FQNEAQ. V dropped 5 bases and J dropped 1 base, with 10 bases sitting between them.

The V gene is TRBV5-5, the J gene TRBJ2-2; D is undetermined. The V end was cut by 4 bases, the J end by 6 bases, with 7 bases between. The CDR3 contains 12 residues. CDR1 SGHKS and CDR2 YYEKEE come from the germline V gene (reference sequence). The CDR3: CASSPRSGELFF. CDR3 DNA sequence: TGTGCCAGCAGCCCCCGGTCCGGGGAGCTGTTTTTT. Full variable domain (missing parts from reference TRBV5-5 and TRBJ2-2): DAGVTQSPTHLIKTRGQQVTLRCSPISGHKSVSWYQQVLGQGPQFIFQYYEKEERGRGNFPDRFSARQFPNYSSELNVNALLLGDSALYLCASSPRSGELFFGEGSRLTVL.

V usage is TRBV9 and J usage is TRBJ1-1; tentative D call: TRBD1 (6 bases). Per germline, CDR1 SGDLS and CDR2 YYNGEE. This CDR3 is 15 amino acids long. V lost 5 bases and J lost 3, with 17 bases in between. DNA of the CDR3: TGTGCCAGCAGATTTGGGGAGGGGGGGGACACTGAAGCTTTCTTT. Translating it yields CASRFGEGGDTEAFF.